Following are 7 T cell receptor beta chains from one sample sequenced in a study of blood T cell repertoires in COVID-19. Method: immunoSEQ multiplex PCR; TCRdb's copy keeps in-frame clones and lacks some. The sample has hundreds of thousands of clones, about 85% seen once. The specimen sequenced was PBMCs or T cells enriched from blood (not recorded which). Source of these receptors: a woman aged 45-59 years who had recovered from COVID-19.

The rearrangement joins TRBV5-4 to TRBJ1-2, with 7 bases that match TRBD1. V was clipped by 1 base and J by 2 bases; unmatched bases: 2. Germline CDR1 and CDR2: SGHNT and YYREEE (reference sequence). This CDR3 has 14 residues. CDR3 DNA sequence: TGTGCCAGCAGCTTGCAGGGGGTAAACTATGGCTACACCTTC. Its protein is CASSLQGVNYGYTF.

The J gene is TRBJ1-2, the V gene TRBV18; 7 bases map to TRBD1. V shed 6 bases, J shed 2 bases, and the junction held 12 bases outside the gene matches. Germline-derived CDR1 and CDR2 are KGHSH and LQKENI. The CDR3 is made up of 16 amino acids. In DNA form, the CDR3 reads TGTGCCAGCTCGCTCGGACAGGCCGACGAAAACTATGGCTACACCTTC. Translated: CASSLGQADENYGYTF.

V gene TRBV25-1 combines with J gene TRBJ2-7; TRBD1 matches 7 bases. Losses at the gene ends were 7 bases for V and 4 bases for J; bases not matched to a gene: 7. Germline V lookup: CDR1 MGHDK, CDR2 SYGVNS. The CDR3 consists of 13 residues. CDR3 sequence reads: CASNRDRGYEQYF. CDR3 bases: TGTGCCAGCAACCGGGACAGAGGATACGAGCAGTACTTC.

V is TRBV5-1 and J is TRBJ2-3; D is unresolved. Trimming pared 3 bases from V and 4 bases from J, leaving 18 bases between. There are 16 residues in the CDR3. Germline-derived CDR1 and CDR2 are SGHRS and YFSETQ. CDR3 DNA: TGCGCCAGCAGCTCCGGGTTGGCTCAGAGGTCAGATACGCAGTATTTT. Residues: CASSSGLAQRSDTQYF.

The chain has TRBV3-1 (or the pseudogene TRBV3-2) and TRBJ2-3; D is possibly TRBD1 (5 bases). The CDR3 loop spans 14 amino acids. Germline CDR1 LGHDT, CDR2 YNNKEL (reference sequence). V was cut by 4 bases and J by 4 bases, with 12 bases left in between. Here the CDR3 reads CASSLQGGPDTQYF. In nucleotides, the CDR3 is TGTGCCAGCAGCCTTCAGGGTGGCCCAGATACGCAGTATTTT.

The chain links TRBV28 to TRBJ2-6; D perhaps matches TRBD1 (5 bases). Per germline, CDR1 MDHEN and CDR2 SYDVKM. The CDR3 length is 15 residues. The V and J ends lost 4 bases and 4 bases respectively, with 11 bases between them. CDR3 sequence reads: CASSYRGGGANVLTF. The CDR3 bases are TGTGCCAGCAGTTATAGGGGTGGCGGGGCCAACGTCCTGACTTTC.

The chain carries TRBV3-1 (or the pseudogene TRBV3-2) and TRBJ1-5; a weak D match, TRBD1 (5 bases). Germline CDR1 and CDR2: LGHDT and YNNKEL (reference sequence). V gave up 4 bases and J gave up 5 bases, with 9 bases separating them. The CDR3 runs 13 residues. Here the CDR3 reads CASSLRDDQPQHF. The CDR3 nucleotides are TGTGCCAGCAGCCTGCGGGACGATCAGCCCCAGCATTTT.